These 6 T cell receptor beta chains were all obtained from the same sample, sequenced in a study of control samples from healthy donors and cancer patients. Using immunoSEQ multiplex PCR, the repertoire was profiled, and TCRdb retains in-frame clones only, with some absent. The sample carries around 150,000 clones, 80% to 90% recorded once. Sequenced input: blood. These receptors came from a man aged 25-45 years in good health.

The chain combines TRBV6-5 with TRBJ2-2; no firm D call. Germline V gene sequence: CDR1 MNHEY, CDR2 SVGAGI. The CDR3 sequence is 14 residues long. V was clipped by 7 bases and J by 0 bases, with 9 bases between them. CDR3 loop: CASNPLANTGELFF. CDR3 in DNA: TGTGCCAGCAACCCCCTAGCGAACACCGGGGAGCTGTTTTTT.

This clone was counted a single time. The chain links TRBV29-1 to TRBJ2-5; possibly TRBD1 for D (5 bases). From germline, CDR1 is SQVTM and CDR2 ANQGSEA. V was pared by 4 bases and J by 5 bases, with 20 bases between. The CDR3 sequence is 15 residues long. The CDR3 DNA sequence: TGCAGCGTTGGGGGCCCCAAACCGGCCGGTGAGACCCAGTACTTC. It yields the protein CSVGGPKPAGETQYF.

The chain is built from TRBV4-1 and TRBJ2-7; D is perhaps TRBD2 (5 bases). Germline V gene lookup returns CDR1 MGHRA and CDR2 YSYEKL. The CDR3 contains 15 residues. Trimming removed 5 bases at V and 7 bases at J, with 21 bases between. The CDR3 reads CASSADPRVPGEQYF. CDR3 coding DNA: TGCGCCAGCAGCGCCGACCCCCGCGTTCCGGGGGAGCAGTACTTC.

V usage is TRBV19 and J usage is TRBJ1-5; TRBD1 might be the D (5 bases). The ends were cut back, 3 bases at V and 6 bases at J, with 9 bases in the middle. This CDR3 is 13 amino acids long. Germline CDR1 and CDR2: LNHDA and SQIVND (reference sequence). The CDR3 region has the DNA TGTGCCAGTAGTATCGACAGTATTCAGCCCCAGCATTTT. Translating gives CASSIDSIQPQHF. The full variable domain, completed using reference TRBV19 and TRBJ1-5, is DGGITQSPKYLFRKEGQNVTLSCEQNLNHDAMYWYRQDPGQGLRLIYYSQIVNDFQKGDIAEGYSVSREKKESFPLTVTSAQKNPTAFYLCASSIDSIQPQHFGDGTRLSIL.

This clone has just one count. The CDR3, as DNA: TGTGCCAGCAGTGGCCAGGCCGCTCAGCCCCAGCATTTT. This gives the protein CASSGQAAQPQHF. The rearrangement joins TRBV12-3 or TRBV12-4 to TRBJ1-5; D uncertain. V was cut by 5 bases and J by 6 bases, with 11 bases left in between. The CDR3 consists of 13 residues.

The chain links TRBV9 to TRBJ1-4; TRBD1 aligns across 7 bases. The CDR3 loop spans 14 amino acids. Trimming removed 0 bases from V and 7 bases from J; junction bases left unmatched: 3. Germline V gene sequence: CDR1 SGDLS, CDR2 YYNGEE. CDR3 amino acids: CASSVAGGIEKLFF. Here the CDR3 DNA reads TGTGCCAGCAGCGTAGCAGGGGGGATTGAAAAACTGTTTTTT.